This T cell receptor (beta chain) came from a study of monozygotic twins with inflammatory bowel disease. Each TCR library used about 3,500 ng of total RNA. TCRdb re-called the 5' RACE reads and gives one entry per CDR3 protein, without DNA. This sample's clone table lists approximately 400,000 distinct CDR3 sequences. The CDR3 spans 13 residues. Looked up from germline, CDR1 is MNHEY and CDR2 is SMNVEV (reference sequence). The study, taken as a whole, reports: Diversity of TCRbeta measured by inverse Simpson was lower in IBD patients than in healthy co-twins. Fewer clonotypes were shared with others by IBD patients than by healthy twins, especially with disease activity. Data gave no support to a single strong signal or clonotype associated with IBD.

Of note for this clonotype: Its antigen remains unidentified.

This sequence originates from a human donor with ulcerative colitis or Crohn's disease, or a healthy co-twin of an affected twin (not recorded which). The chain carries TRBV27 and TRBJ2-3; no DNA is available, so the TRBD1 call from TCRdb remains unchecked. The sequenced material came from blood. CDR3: CASSLVQADTQYF.